This TCR beta chain derives from a study of CD8 T cells in ankylosing spondylitis. MiXCR, run by TCRdb on the 5' RACE reads, gives a single entry per CDR3 protein. This sample has around 250,000 distinct CDR3 sequences; roughly a tenth occur once, and the top ten carry approximately 6.6%. This CDR3 region has 16 residues. From germline, CDR1 is SGHRS and CDR2 YFSETQ. Trimming removed 0 bases at V and 0 bases at J, with 10 bases between. General observations from the study: Ankylosing spondylitis blood seemed to carry a telltale TCR beta motif made of several highly homologous variants.

This clonotype has ten or more counts. The antigen remains undetermined. Sequenced: blood, either unsorted or a sorted T cell fraction (not recorded which). This clonotype was sampled from a male donor with ankylosing spondylitis or in good health (not recorded which). V is TRBV5-1 and J is TRBJ2-1; possibly TRBD1 or TRBD2 for D (5 bases each). In nucleotides, the CDR3 is TGCGCCAGCAGCTTGGTAGGGACCAGCTCCTACAATGAGCAGTTCTTC. Protein product: CASSLVGTSSYNEQFF.